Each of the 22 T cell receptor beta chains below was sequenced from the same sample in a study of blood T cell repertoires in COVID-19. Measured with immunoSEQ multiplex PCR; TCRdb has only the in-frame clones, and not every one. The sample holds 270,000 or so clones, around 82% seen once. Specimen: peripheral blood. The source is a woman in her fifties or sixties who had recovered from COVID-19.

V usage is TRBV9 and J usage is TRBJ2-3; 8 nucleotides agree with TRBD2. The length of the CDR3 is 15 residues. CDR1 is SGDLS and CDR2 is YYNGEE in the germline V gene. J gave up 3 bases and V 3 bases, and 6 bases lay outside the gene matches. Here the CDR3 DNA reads TGTGCCAGCAGCGCCAGCGGGAGCGGTACAGATACGCAGTATTTT. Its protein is CASSASGSGTDTQYF.

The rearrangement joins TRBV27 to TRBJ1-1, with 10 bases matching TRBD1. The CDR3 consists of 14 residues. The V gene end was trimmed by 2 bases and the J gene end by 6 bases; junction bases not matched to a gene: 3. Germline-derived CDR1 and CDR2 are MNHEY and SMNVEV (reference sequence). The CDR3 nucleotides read TGTGCCAGCAGTTTAGACAGGGGGCTGGCTGAAGCTTTCTTT. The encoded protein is CASSLDRGLAEAFF.

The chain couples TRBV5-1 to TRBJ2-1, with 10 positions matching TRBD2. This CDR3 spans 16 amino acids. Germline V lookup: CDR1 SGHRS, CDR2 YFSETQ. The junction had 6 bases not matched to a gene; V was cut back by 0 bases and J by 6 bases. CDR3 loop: CASSLAKTSGFNEQFF. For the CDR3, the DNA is TGCGCCAGCAGCTTGGCGAAGACTAGCGGGTTCAATGAGCAGTTCTTC.

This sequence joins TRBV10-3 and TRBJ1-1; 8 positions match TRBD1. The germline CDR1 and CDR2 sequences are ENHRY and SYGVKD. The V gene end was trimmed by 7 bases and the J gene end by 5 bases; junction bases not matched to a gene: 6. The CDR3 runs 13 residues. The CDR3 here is CAIIKQGETEAFF. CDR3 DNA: TGTGCCATCATTAAACAGGGGGAGACTGAAGCTTTCTTT.

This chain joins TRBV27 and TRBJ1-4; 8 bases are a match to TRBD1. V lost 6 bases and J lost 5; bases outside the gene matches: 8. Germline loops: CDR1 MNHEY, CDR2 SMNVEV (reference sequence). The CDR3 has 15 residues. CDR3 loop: CASSQRDRKNEKLFF. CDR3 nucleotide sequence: TGTGCCAGCAGCCAAAGGGACAGGAAGAATGAAAAACTGTTTTTT.

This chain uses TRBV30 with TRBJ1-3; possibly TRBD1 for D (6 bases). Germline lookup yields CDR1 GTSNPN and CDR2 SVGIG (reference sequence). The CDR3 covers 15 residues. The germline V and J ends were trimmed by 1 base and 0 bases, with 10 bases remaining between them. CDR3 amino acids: CAWSAGDTSGNTIYF. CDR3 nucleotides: TGTGCCTGGAGTGCCGGGGACACCTCTGGAAACACCATATATTTT.

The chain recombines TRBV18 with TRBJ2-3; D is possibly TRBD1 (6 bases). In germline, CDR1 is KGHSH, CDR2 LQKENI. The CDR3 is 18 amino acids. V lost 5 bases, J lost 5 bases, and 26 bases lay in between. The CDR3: CASSATRRQGNDVDTQYF. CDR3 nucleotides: TGTGCCAGCTCAGCCACCCGCCGTCAGGGGAATGATGTAGATACGCAGTATTTT.

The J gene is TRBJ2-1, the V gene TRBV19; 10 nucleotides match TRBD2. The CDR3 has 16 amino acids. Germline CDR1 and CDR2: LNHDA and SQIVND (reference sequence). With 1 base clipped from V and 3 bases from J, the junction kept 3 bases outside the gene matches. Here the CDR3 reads CASSIGASGGYNEQFF. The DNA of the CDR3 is TGTGCCAGTAGTATAGGAGCTAGCGGGGGCTACAATGAGCAGTTCTTC.

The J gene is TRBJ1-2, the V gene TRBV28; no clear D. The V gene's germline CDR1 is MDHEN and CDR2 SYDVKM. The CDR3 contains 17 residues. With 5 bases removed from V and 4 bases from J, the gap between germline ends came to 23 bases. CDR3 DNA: TGTGCCAGCAGTCCCCACCAAACCCTAATGCAGGCCTATGGCTACACCTTC. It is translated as CASSPHQTLMQAYGYTF.

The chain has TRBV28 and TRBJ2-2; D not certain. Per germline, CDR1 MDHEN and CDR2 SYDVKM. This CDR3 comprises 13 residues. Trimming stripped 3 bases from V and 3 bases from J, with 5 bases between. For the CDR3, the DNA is TGTGCCAGCAGTTTGGCGGACACCGGGGAGCTGTTTTTT. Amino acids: CASSLADTGELFF.

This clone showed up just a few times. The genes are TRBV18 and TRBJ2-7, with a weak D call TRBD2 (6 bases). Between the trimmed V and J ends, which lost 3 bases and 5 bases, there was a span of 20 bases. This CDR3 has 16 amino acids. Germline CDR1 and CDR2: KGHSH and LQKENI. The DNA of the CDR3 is TGTGCCAGCTCACCCCGACGACCCTTAAGGGAGGACGAGCAGTACTTC. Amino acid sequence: CASSPRRPLREDEQYF.

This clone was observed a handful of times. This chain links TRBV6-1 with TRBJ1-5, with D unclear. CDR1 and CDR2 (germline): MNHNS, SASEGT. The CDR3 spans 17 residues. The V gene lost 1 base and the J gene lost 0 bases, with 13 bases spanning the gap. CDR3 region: CASSEGGGWVSNQPQHF. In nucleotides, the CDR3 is TGTGCCAGCAGTGAAGGAGGTGGCTGGGTTAGCAATCAGCCCCAGCATTTT.

CDR3 in amino acids: CASSSYREEQFF. Here the CDR3 DNA reads TGTGCCAGCAGCTCATACCGGGAGGAGCAGTTCTTC. The chain couples TRBV11-3 to TRBJ2-1; possibly TRBD2 for D (6 bases). The CDR3 consists of 12 residues. Germline lookup yields CDR1 SGHNT and CDR2 YENEEA. Trimming stripped 4 bases from V and 10 bases from J, with 11 bases between.

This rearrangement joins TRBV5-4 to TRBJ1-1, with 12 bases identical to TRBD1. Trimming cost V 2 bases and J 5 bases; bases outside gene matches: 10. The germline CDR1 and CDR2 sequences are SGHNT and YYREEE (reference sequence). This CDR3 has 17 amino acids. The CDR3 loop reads CASSFGGTGGVVTEAFF. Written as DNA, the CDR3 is TGTGCCAGCAGCTTCGGCGGGACAGGGGGCGTAGTGACTGAAGCTTTCTTT. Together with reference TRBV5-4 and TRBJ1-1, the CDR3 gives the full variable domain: ETGVTQSPTHLIKTRGQQVTLRCSSQSGHNTVSWYQQALGQGPQFIFQYYREEENGRGNFPPRFSGLQFPNYSSELNVNALELDDSALYLCASSFGGTGGVVTEAFFGQGTRLTVV.

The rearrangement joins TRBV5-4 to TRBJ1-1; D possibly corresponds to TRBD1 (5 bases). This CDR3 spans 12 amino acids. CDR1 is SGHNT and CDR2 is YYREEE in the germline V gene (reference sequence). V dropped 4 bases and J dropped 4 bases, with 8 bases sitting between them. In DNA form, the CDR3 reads TGTGCCAGCAGCGCTACAGGCACTGAAGCTTTCTTT. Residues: CASSATGTEAFF.

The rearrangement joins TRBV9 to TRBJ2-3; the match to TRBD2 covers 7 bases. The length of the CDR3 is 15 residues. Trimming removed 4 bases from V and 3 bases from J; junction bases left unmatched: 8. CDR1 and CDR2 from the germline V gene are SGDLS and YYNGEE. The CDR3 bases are TGTGCCAGCAGCTCCCGCGGGGGAACGACAGATACGCAGTATTTT. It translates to CASSSRGGTTDTQYF. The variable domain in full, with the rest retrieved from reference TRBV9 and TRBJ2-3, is DSGVTQTPKHLITATGQRVTLRCSPRSGDLSVYWYQQSLDQGLQFLIQYYNGEERAKGNILERFSAQQFPDLHSELNLSSLELGDSALYFCASSSRGGTTDTQYFGPGTRLTVL.

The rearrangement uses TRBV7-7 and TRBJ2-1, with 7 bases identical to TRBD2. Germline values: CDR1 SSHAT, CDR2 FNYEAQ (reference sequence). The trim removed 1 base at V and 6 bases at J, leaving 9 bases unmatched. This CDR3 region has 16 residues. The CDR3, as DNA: TGTGCCAGCAGCTTAGGGGGAGGGCCCCGGGCCAATGAGCAGTTCTTC. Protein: CASSLGGGPRANEQFF.

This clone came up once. The CDR3 sequence: CASSFRDRGSYEQYF. The CDR3 nucleotides read TGTGCCAGTAGTTTCCGGGACAGGGGTTCCTACGAGCAGTACTTC. The rearrangement links TRBV19 to TRBJ2-7; TRBD1 aligns across 10 bases. Germline V gives CDR1 LNHDA, CDR2 SQIVND (reference sequence). This CDR3 is 15 amino acids long. V lost 5 bases and J lost 1; bases outside the gene matches: 5.

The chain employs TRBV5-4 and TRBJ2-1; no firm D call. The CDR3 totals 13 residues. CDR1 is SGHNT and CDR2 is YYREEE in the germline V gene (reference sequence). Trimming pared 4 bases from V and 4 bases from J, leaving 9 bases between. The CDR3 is CASSRTEYNEQFF. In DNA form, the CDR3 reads TGTGCCAGCAGCCGAACAGAATACAATGAGCAGTTCTTC.

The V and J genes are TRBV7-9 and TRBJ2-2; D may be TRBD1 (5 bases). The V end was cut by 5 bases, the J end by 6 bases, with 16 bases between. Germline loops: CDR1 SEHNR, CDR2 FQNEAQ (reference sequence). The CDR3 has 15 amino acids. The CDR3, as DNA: TGTGCCAGCAGCCCGCGACAGTTAAGTCCCGGGGAGCTGTTTTTT. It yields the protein CASSPRQLSPGELFF.

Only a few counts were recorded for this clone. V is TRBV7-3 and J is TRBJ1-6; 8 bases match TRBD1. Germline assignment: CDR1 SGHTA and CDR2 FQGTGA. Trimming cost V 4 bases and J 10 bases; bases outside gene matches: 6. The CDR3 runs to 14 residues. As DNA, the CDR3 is TGTGCCAGCAGCTCCGGACAGGGCTCCTCACCCCTCCACTTT. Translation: CASSSGQGSSPLHF.

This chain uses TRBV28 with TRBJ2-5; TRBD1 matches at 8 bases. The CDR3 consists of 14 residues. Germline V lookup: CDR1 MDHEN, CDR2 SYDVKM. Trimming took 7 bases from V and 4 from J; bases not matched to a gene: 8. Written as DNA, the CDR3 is TGTGCCAGCACCCGCACAGGGGGTGTAGAGACCCAGTACTTC. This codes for CASTRTGGVETQYF. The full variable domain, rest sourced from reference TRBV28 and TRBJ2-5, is DVKVTQSSRYLVKRTGEKVFLECVQDMDHENMFWYRQDPGLGLRLIYFSYDVKMKEKGDIPEGYSVSREKKERFSLILESASTNQTSMYLCASTRTGGVETQYFGPGTRLLVL.